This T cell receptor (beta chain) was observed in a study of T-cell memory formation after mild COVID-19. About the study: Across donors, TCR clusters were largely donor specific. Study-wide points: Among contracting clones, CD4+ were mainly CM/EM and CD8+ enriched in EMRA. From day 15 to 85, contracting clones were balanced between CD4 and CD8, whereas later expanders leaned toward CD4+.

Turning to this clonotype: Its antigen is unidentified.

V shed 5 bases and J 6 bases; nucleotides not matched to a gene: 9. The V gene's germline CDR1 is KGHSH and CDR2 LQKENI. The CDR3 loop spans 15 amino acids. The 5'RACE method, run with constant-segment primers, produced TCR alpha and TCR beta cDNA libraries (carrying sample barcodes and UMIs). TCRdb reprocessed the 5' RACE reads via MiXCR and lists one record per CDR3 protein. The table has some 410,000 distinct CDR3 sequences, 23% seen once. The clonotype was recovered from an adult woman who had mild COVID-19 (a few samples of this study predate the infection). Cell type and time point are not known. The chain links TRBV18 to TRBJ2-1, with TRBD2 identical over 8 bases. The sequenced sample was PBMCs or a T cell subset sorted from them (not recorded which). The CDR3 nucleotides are TGTGCCAGCTCATCCACTAGCGGCGGGGTCAATGAGCAGTTCTTC. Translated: CASSSTSGGVNEQFF.